This T cell receptor beta chain originates from a study of neurological immune-mediated disorders. Notes on the study in general: None of the CDR3 amino acid sequences of expanded clones recurred across subjects, suggesting private repertoires in all groups. Levels of TCR clonal expansion peaked in HTLV-1-associated myelopathy and reached their lowest in multiple sclerosis, under those of healthy controls.

Synthesis of cDNA used 5'RACE (with 10-nucleotide random UMIs). TCRdb processed the 5' RACE reads anew with MiXCR; each CDR3 protein has one entry. Of roughly 75,000 distinct CDR3 sequences detected, approximately 2.8% appear once; the ten largest clones hold about 1.1%. Germline V CDR1 and CDR2: SQVTM, ANQGSEA. With V trimmed by 4 bases and J by 4 bases, 6 bases remained unmatched. This CDR3 contains 14 residues. This clonotype was found many times. Its antigen remains unknown. Sequencing used PBMCs. The gene calls are TRBV29-1 and TRBJ2-3, with 9 positions matching TRBD1. This receptor was taken from a woman in her twenties or thirties with multiple sclerosis. In nucleotides, the CDR3 is TGCAGCGTTGTAAGGACAGGGGAAGCAGATACGCAGTATTTT. This encodes CSVVRTGEADTQYF.